These 21 T cell receptor beta chains were all obtained from the same sample, sequenced in a study of response to subunit inactivated influenza vaccine. TCRdb used MiXCR to reprocess the RT-PCR reads, holding one entry per CDR3 protein. The table lists approximately 500,000 distinct CDR3 sequences, around 15% of them singletons, with around 10% in the top ten. The sample was PBMCs from blood, taken 11 to 12 days after vaccination. Receptor source: a man aged 45 to 65 who received an inactivated influenza vaccine.

V is TRBV5-1 and J is TRBJ1-1; 7 bases are shared with TRBD1. Germline V CDR1 and CDR2: SGHRS, YFSETQ. V trimming: 5 bases; J trimming: 0 bases; junction bases outside the gene matches: 4. This CDR3 region has 14 residues. The CDR3 sequence: CASRWGQMNTEAFF. CDR3 sequence (DNA): TGCGCCAGCAGATGGGGACAGATGAACACTGAAGCTTTCTTT.

The chain joins TRBV29-1 to TRBJ2-5; TRBD2 aligns across 15 bases. After removal of 5 bases from V and 4 bases from J, the junction contained 2 bases not matched to a gene. Germline CDR1 SQVTM, CDR2 ANQGSEA. CDR3 size: 14 residues. The CDR3 is CSVSGLAGGETQYF. CDR3 coding DNA: TGCAGCGTTTCGGGACTAGCGGGAGGAGAGACCCAGTACTTC. The full variable domain, rest sourced from reference TRBV29-1 and TRBJ2-5, is SAVISQKPSRDICQRGTSLTIQCQVDSQVTMMFWYRQQPGQSLTLIATANQGSEATYESGFVIDKFPISRPNLTFSTLTVSNMSPEDSSIYLCSVSGLAGGETQYFGPGTRLLVL.

This clonotype was recorded many times. J is TRBJ1-2 and V is TRBV10-2, with D unresolved. Trimming took 2 bases from V and 5 from J, leaving 12 bases between them. The CDR3 loop spans 14 amino acids. The germline V gene encodes CDR1 WSHSY and CDR2 SAAADI. CDR3 loop: CASSETTMQYGYTF. The CDR3 DNA reads TGCGCCAGCAGTGAGACGACCATGCAATATGGCTACACCTTC.

V usage is TRBV20-1 and J usage is TRBJ1-5; D gene unclear. The CDR3 has 13 amino acids. V was trimmed by 3 bases and J by 7 bases, leaving 13 bases between them. Germline CDR1 DFQATT, CDR2 SNEGSKA (reference sequence). The CDR3 loop is CSASGEHEQPQHF. In DNA form, the CDR3 reads TGCAGTGCTAGTGGGGAGCACGAGCAGCCCCAGCATTTT.

The chain links TRBV7-9 to TRBJ2-7, with TRBD2 matching over 13 bases. The CDR3 has 15 residues. The junction had 2 bases not matched to a gene; V was cut back by 3 bases and J by 3 bases. In germline, CDR1 is SEHNR, CDR2 FQNEAQ (reference sequence). Here the CDR3 DNA reads TGTGCCAGCAGCTTTCGGACTAGCGGGAGCTACGAGCAGTACTTC. Its translation is CASSFRTSGSYEQYF.

This clonotype showed up just a few times. The rearrangement uses TRBV20-1 and TRBJ2-1, with a tentative D call TRBD2 (6 bases). The germline CDR1 and CDR2 sequences are DFQATT and SNEGSKA (reference sequence). The ends were cut back, 1 base at V and 4 bases at J, with 14 bases in the middle. This CDR3 has 15 residues. The CDR3 DNA reads as TGCAGTGCTAGAGCAGGGCGGGGACCATACAATGAGCAGTTCTTC. Translated: CSARAGRGPYNEQFF.

This chain connects TRBV6-1 to TRBJ2-1; a weak D match, TRBD2 (6 bases). Germline CDR1 is MNHNS and CDR2 is SASEGT. This CDR3 region has 14 residues. V lost 10 bases, J lost 5 bases, and 18 bases lay in between. This CDR3 reads CATLAGGANNEQFF. The CDR3 nucleotides are TGTGCCACCCTGGCGGGCGGGGCGAACAATGAGCAGTTCTTC.

This clonotype was recorded a few times. The V and J genes are TRBV6-1 and TRBJ2-2; maybe TRBD2 (6 bases). The germline V and J ends were trimmed by 6 bases and 2 bases, with 13 bases remaining between them. CDR1 is MNHNS, CDR2 SASEGT, per germline. The CDR3 covers 15 residues. CDR3 protein: CASRLGGFNTGELFF. DNA of the CDR3: TGTGCCAGCAGGTTGGGAGGATTCAACACCGGGGAGCTGTTTTTT.

This clonotype was seen more than once but under ten times. The rearrangement joins TRBV12-3 or TRBV12-4 to TRBJ2-1; D is unclear. V was pared by 7 bases and J by 5 bases, with 6 bases between. This CDR3 is built from 11 residues. DNA of the CDR3: TGTGCCAGCAACATTAACAATGAGCAGTTCTTC. Its translation is CASNINNEQFF.

In this sample, this clonotype turned up a few times. V gene TRBV29-1 combines with J gene TRBJ2-5; 7 bases are a match to TRBD1. The trim removed 3 bases at V and 2 bases at J, leaving 3 bases unmatched. The CDR3 sequence is 13 residues long. The germline V gene has CDR1 SQVTM and CDR2 ANQGSEA. CDR3 region: CSVDGTVQETQYF. DNA for the CDR3: TGCAGCGTTGATGGGACAGTACAAGAGACCCAGTACTTC.

The rearrangement joins TRBV29-1 to TRBJ2-1; 9 nucleotides match TRBD1. Germline loops: CDR1 SQVTM, CDR2 ANQGSEA. Unmatched junction bases numbered 5, after V lost 4 bases and J lost 4 bases. This CDR3 region has 14 residues. The CDR3 protein is CSVVGTGMYNEQFF. The CDR3 bases are TGCAGCGTTGTTGGGACAGGGATGTACAATGAGCAGTTCTTC.

The rearrangement uses TRBV20-1 and TRBJ1-1; no clear D gene. CDR1 and CDR2 from the germline V gene are DFQATT and SNEGSKA (reference sequence). The ends were cut back, 4 bases at V and 2 bases at J, with 5 bases in the middle. CDR3 length: 11 amino acids. The CDR3 is CSANQNTEAFF. The CDR3, as DNA: TGCAGTGCTAACCAAAACACTGAAGCTTTCTTT.

This chain links TRBV20-1 with TRBJ2-3; 10 nucleotides line up with TRBD2. The CDR3 contains 17 residues. V trimming: 0 bases; J trimming: 5 bases; junction bases outside the gene matches: 11. Germline CDR1 DFQATT, CDR2 SNEGSKA (reference sequence). The CDR3 here is CSARDPTSGVLRDTQYF. CDR3 nucleotides: TGCAGTGCTAGAGACCCCACTAGCGGGGTTCTCCGAGATACGCAGTATTTT.

Many counts were recorded for this clonotype. The CDR3 loop reads CSARDGGSYNEQFF. DNA of the CDR3: TGCAGCGCAAGGGACGGAGGCTCCTACAATGAGCAGTTCTTC. V and J are TRBV20-1 and TRBJ2-1; either TRBD1 or TRBD2 may fit D (5 bases each). This CDR3 comprises 14 residues. Germline-derived CDR1 and CDR2 are DFQATT and SNEGSKA (reference sequence).

The genes are TRBV4-3 and TRBJ2-1, with D possibly being TRBD1 (6 bases). The V gene's germline CDR1 is LGHNA and CDR2 YSLEER. The CDR3 is 16 amino acids. Deletions cut 0 bases from V and 4 bases from J, with 13 bases between. CDR3 region: CASSQDYGTPYNEQFF. The CDR3 nucleotides read TGCGCCAGCAGCCAAGACTACGGGACACCTTACAATGAGCAGTTCTTC.

This clonotype turned up a few times. The V call is TRBV7-8, the J call TRBJ2-7; D is possibly TRBD1 (6 bases). This CDR3 region has 15 residues. Germline lookup yields CDR1 SGHVS and CDR2 FQNEAQ. Trimming took off 1 base at V and 3 bases at J, with 13 bases between the two ends. CDR3 coding DNA: TGTGCCAGCAGCTTAGAGGGGACATATGACTACGAGCAGTACTTC. It codes for CASSLEGTYDYEQYF.

This clonotype was seen at least ten times. V is TRBV4-3 and J is TRBJ2-7; possibly TRBD1 for D (5 bases). Trimming removed 1 base from V and 4 bases from J, with 14 bases in between. CDR3 length: 15 residues. The germline V gene has CDR1 LGHNA and CDR2 YSLEER. The CDR3 reads CASSQGLWGSYEQYF. The CDR3 DNA reads as TGCGCCAGCAGCCAAGGTTTGTGGGGCTCGTACGAGCAGTACTTC.

The rearrangement links TRBV12-3 or TRBV12-4 to TRBJ2-1; 9 bases match TRBD2. With 6 bases clipped from V and 3 bases from J, the junction kept 6 bases outside the gene matches. This CDR3 contains 15 residues. CDR3 bases: TGTGCCAGCAGCGTAGGCGGGAGGGGCTACAATGAGCAGTTCTTC. Translating gives CASSVGGRGYNEQFF.

This sequence joins TRBV7-2 and TRBJ1-4; D might be TRBD1 (6 bases). CDR1 is SGHTA, CDR2 FQGNSA, per germline. Trimming removed 6 bases from V and 8 bases from J, with 16 bases in between. This CDR3 is 14 amino acids long. CDR3 sequence: CASSRPGHLEKLFF. CDR3 nucleotides: TGTGCCAGCAGTCGACCGGGACATCTGGAAAAACTGTTTTTT.

This chain connects TRBV5-1 to TRBJ1-1, with 8 bases fitting TRBD1. Germline V lookup: CDR1 SGHRS, CDR2 YFSETQ. V was clipped by 2 bases and J by 6 bases; unmatched bases: 6. The CDR3 totals 14 residues. CDR3 in DNA: TGCGCCAGCAGCTTTGACAGGGGTAGGGCTGAAGCTTTCTTT. The encoded protein is CASSFDRGRAEAFF.

CDR3 residues: CASSPGLAGARDNEQFF. DNA of the CDR3: TGTGCCAGCAGCCCGGGACTAGCGGGGGCCCGCGACAATGAGCAGTTCTTC. The chain is built from TRBV4-2 and TRBJ2-1; 14 bases are a match to TRBD2. The trim removed 4 bases at V and 5 bases at J, leaving 7 bases unmatched. The germline V gene has CDR1 LGHNA and CDR2 YNFKEQ. This CDR3 contains 17 residues.